This T cell receptor beta chain is drawn from a study of identifying expanded T cells in peripheral blood. Assay: immunoSEQ multiplex PCR; the TCRdb copy retains only in-frame clones and omits some. The sample has 90,000 to 120,000 clones, 75% to 90% seen once. V dropped 2 bases and J dropped 6; count of bases not matched to a gene: 2. This CDR3 has 13 amino acids. Germline CDR1 MRHNA, CDR2 SNTAGT. The chain uses TRBV6-4 and TRBJ2-3; 7 positions match TRBD2. The sequence was obtained from a person aged 18 to 75 in good health. The sequenced sample was blood. The CDR3 protein is CASSDLAEDTQYF. The CDR3 nucleotides are TGTGCCAGCAGTGACCTAGCGGAGGATACGCAGTATTTT.